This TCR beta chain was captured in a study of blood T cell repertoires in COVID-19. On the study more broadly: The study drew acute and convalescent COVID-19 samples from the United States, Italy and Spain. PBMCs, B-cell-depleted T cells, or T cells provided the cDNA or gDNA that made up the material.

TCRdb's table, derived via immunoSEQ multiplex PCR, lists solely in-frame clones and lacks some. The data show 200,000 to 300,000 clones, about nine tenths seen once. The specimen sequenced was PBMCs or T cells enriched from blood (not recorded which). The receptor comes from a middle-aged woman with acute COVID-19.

The DNA for the CDR3 is TGCAGTGCTAGTGCAGGGGCGGCGAGCAATCAGCCCCAGCATTTT. Its translation is CSASAGAASNQPQHF. The genes are TRBV20-1 and TRBJ1-5; perhaps TRBD1 as D (6 bases). The germline gives CDR1 DFQATT, CDR2 SNEGSKA (reference sequence). Trimming removed 3 bases from V and 1 base from J, with 13 bases in between. The CDR3 is made up of 15 amino acids.